Included here is one TCR beta chain sequence, with context. This clone was recorded a few times. The antigen this receptor binds is unknown. There are no base qualities to consult, and no much larger clone falls within one base. The CDR3 holds 16 amino acids from the cysteine to the phenylalanine. Left in the record is the CDR3 DNA by itself, 48 bases read in frame from the first base. Trimmed from V: 3 bases; trimmed from J: 3 bases; junction bases lacking a gene match: 9. Looking up the germline V gene (reference sequence) yields CDR1 MNHEY and CDR2 SMNVEV. Genomic DNA was used for TRB sequencing, which was performed with the immunoSEQ assay at survey resolution or with the hsTCRB kit. The published analysis was carried out like this. The immunoSEQ software handled initial read processing, and the LymphoSeq R package was used for repertoire analyses. Clonality was computed as 1 minus normalized Shannon entropy; Gini coefficient was also calculated for each TRB dataset. To infer phenotypes in unsorted samples, TRB sequences from sorted subsets of the recipient or donor were mapped onto unsorted samples from the same recipient. Held by TCRdb, this immuneACCESS table contains in-frame sequences only and omits some clones. Under half of the omission traces to an unresolved V gene where checked; the cause of the rest is unknown. D and trimming were read from the DNA, whereas the V and J calls and clone size are those reported in that table. This sample shows about 7,200 clones, and none of them turns up only once. The top ten clones comprise approximately 54% of the sample.

The data originate from a study of T cells after posttransplantation cyclophosphamide (dated by TCRdb to the mid-2010s). Regarding the study in general: T cell repertoire reconstitution was tracked by TRB sequencing after myeloablative bone marrow transplantation in which posttransplantation cyclophosphamide was used as GVHD prophylaxis. TRB sequencing was performed on blood from all 35 or so PTCy patients with 1-year posttransplant specimens. In 3 patients, up to roughly 3 additional blood samples taken between 2 and 5.2 years after transplant also underwent TRB sequencing, as did pretransplant blood from a handful of patients. Public TRB sequences were queried against a database of over 3,500 sequences associated with responses to pathogens, tumor antigens, self-antigens and alloantigens. Antigen receptor sequencing was done on samples from 35 to 40 PTCy-treated patients and from roughly 15 related bone marrow donors of those patients. TRA and TRB clonality were tightly correlated in 10 or so samples, so subsequent TCR analyses focused on TRB only.

Overall study results and their limits: Across 40 to 55 patients, TRB clonality was highly associated with recipient CMV seropositivity and CMV reactivation, and diversity in PTCy patients was similar to diversity in CNI/methotrexate controls. At 1-2 months, donor-recipient similarity was low but rose over the first year, and the later blood repertoires were often dominated by donor CD8+ memory clones. The TRB repertoires of T cells infiltrating skin or GI tract showed only limited overlap with the TRB repertoires of T cells in blood.

Read against the paper, the sample's treatment or condition label means: high-dose cyclophosphamide on days +3 and +4 as single-agent GVHD prophylaxis. PTCy patients received busulfan and fludarabine conditioning, a related or unrelated marrow graft, and cyclophosphamide on days +3 and +4. PTCy-treated patients were drawn from a prospective multi-institutional clinical trial. Peripheral blood and bone marrow mononuclear cells were isolated by Ficoll-Hypaque density centrifugation and cryopreserved. The rearrangement combines TRBV27 with TRBJ2-7; 9 nucleotides in the junction match TRBD1. The sequenced sample was PBMCs, obtained after allogeneic stem cell transplant with posttransplant cyclophosphamide. The clonotype comes from a male patient in his fifties who received an allogeneic stem cell transplant from an unrelated donor, was CMV-positive, and had acute GVHD only. After transplantation, some T cells may belong to the graft donor instead of the recipient. The DNA reads TGTGCCAGCAGTTTCATGGGGACAGGGTGGATCTACGAGCAGTACTTC. It is translated as CASSFMGTGWIYEQYF.